The 26 T cell receptor beta chains given below trace back to one sample, sequenced in a study of T cells after posttransplantation cyclophosphamide. Clones were sequenced by immunoSEQ multiplex PCR, and TCRdb holds only the in-frame ones, with some missing. The repertoire includes fewer than 25,000 clones, approximately 87% of them detected once, and 12% sits in the top ten. A marrow graft followed busulfan-fludarabine conditioning, with cyclophosphamide on days +3 and +4. Here the sequenced sample was PBMCs, taken after allogeneic stem cell transplant with posttransplant cyclophosphamide. The receptor source for this set is a female patient aged 30-39 years who received an allogeneic stem cell transplant from an unrelated donor, was CMV-positive, and had no GVHD. Some of the T cells might come from the graft donor.

A few counts support this clone. The chain has TRBV19 and TRBJ1-1; D gene uncertain. The CDR3 covers 14 residues. Germline V gene lookup returns CDR1 LNHDA and CDR2 SQIVND (reference sequence). The V end lost 3 bases, the J end lost 0 bases, and 8 bases lay between the germline ends. The CDR3 loop reads CASSIRPLNTEAFF. The CDR3 DNA is TGTGCCAGTAGTATCAGGCCTTTGAACACTGAAGCTTTCTTT.

This clone was seen more than once but under ten times. The gene calls are TRBV19 and TRBJ2-3; 8 nucleotides match TRBD2. CDR1 and CDR2 (germline): LNHDA, SQIVND (reference sequence). V lost 6 bases, J lost 4 bases, and 6 bases stayed unmatched. CDR3 length: 14 amino acids. Written as DNA, the CDR3 is TGTGCCAGTAGCGCGACTAGCGCGTCAGATACGCAGTATTTT. Protein product: CASSATSASDTQYF. The variable domain in full, with the rest retrieved from reference TRBV19 and TRBJ2-3, is DGGITQSPKYLFRKEGQNVTLSCEQNLNHDAMYWYRQDPGQGLRLIYYSQIVNDFQKGDIAEGYSVSREKKESFPLTVTSAQKNPTAFYLCASSATSASDTQYFGPGTRLTVL.

For this clone: The sample carries other DNA sequences with the same CDR3. This chain uses TRBV15 with TRBJ2-1; TRBD2 is a possible D gene (6 bases). The CDR3 contains 14 residues. Looked up from germline, CDR1 is LNHNV and CDR2 is YYDKDF (reference sequence). V gave up 0 bases and J gave up 5 bases, with 8 bases separating them. CDR3 DNA sequence: TGTGCCACCAGCAGAGATGGGGGGAACAATGAGCAGTTCTTC. It encodes CATSRDGGNNEQFF.

The chain's CDR3 is CASSQIVAASYGYTF. CDR3 sequence (DNA): TGCGCCAGCAGCCAAATAGTCGCGGCTTCGTATGGCTACACCTTC. The chain recombines TRBV4-1 with TRBJ1-2; no clear D. Trimming shortened V by 2 bases and J by 5 bases, and 15 bases separated the two germline ends. The germline gives CDR1 MGHRA, CDR2 YSYEKL. This CDR3 has 15 residues.

The chain carries TRBV4-2 and TRBJ2-1; TRBD1 matches 11 bases. CDR1 and CDR2 from the germline V gene are LGHNA and YNFKEQ. V was clipped by 1 base and J by 9 bases; unmatched bases: 5. CDR3 size: 15 residues. The CDR3 sequence is CASSQGGGTGGEQFF. CDR3 in DNA: TGTGCCAGCAGCCAAGGAGGTGGGACAGGGGGTGAGCAGTTCTTC.

The chain combines TRBV27 with TRBJ2-5; TRBD2 agrees at 7 bases. CDR3 length: 15 amino acids. V was pared by 3 bases and J by 1 base, with 5 bases of the junction left unmatched. Germline assignment: CDR1 MNHEY and CDR2 SMNVEV (reference sequence). The CDR3 is CASSLGLAVQETQYF. CDR3 bases: TGTGCCAGCAGTTTGGGCCTAGCGGTCCAAGAGACCCAGTACTTC.

This chain uses TRBV7-9 with TRBJ2-7; D is unresolved. The CDR3 covers 11 residues. The V and J ends lost 3 bases and 6 bases respectively, with 6 bases between them. Per the germline V gene, CDR1 is SEHNR and CDR2 is FQNEAQ (reference sequence). The CDR3: CASSFPGEQYF. The DNA of the CDR3 is TGTGCCAGCAGCTTCCCCGGCGAGCAGTACTTC.

The rearrangement links TRBV28 to TRBJ1-2; 7 bases are shared with TRBD1. J lost 5 bases, V lost 3 bases, and 15 bases had no gene match. Germline loops: CDR1 MDHEN, CDR2 SYDVKM. The length of the CDR3 is 17 residues. CDR3 sequence: CASSLTGTRHGYYGYTF. For the CDR3, the DNA is TGTGCCAGCAGTTTGACAGGGACAAGACACGGGTATTATGGCTACACCTTC.

The CDR3 is CASSLLAGNYNEQFF. CDR3 nucleotide sequence: TGTGCCAGCAGCTTGCTAGCGGGGAACTACAATGAGCAGTTCTTC. The chain has TRBV7-2 and TRBJ2-1, with 9 bases fitting TRBD2. V was clipped by 3 bases and J by 3 bases; unmatched bases: 3. The CDR3 is 15 amino acids. Germline V CDR1 and CDR2: SGHTA, FQGNSA.

The genes are TRBV6-5 and TRBJ1-2; tentatively, D is TRBD1 (6 bases). Per the germline V gene, CDR1 is MNHEY and CDR2 is SVGAGI. CDR3 length: 15 amino acids. The V gene lost 0 bases and the J gene lost 4 bases, with 12 bases spanning the gap. CDR3 sequence: CASSYSRGGAYGYTF. CDR3 in DNA: TGTGCCAGCAGTTACTCACGGGGGGGCGCCTATGGCTACACCTTC.

This rearrangement joins TRBV5-8 to TRBJ2-7; 9 bases are shared with TRBD1. The germline V gene has CDR1 SGHTS and CDR2 YDEGEE. J lost 3 bases, V lost 1 base, and 5 bases had no gene match. The CDR3 consists of 15 residues. The CDR3 nucleotides read TGTGCCAGCAGCTTGACCGGGACAGGGCGCTACGAGCAGTACTTC. Translated, it gives CASSLTGTGRYEQYF.

The V and J genes are TRBV7-2 and TRBJ2-2; D is uncertain. Germline CDR1 SGHTA, CDR2 FQGNSA. CDR3 length equals 13 residues. V gave up 4 bases and J gave up 5 bases, with 8 bases separating them. Here the CDR3 reads CASSSQVTGELFF. CDR3 DNA: TGTGCCAGCAGCTCCCAGGTTACCGGGGAGCTGTTTTTT.

This sequence joins TRBV30 and TRBJ2-3, with 7 nucleotides matching TRBD1. This CDR3 contains 15 residues. The ends lost 1 base at V and 0 bases at J; junction bases unmatched: 4. CDR1 is GTSNPN, CDR2 SVGIG, per germline (reference sequence). CDR3 protein: CAWSGTGLSTDTQYF. The CDR3 DNA sequence: TGTGCCTGGAGTGGGACAGGATTAAGCACAGATACGCAGTATTTT.

This chain joins TRBV4-3 and TRBJ2-7; D possibly corresponds to TRBD1 (5 bases). Germline V gene sequence: CDR1 LGHNA, CDR2 YSLEER. This CDR3 spans 14 amino acids. Trimming removed 4 bases at V and 0 bases at J, with 10 bases between. In nucleotides, the CDR3 is TGCGCCAGCAGCCTCAGGGTAAGCTCCTACGAGCAGTACTTC. Translation gives CASSLRVSSYEQYF.

In this sample, this clone turned up once. The chain has TRBV18 and TRBJ2-3; unclear D gene. This CDR3 spans 12 amino acids. Germline-derived CDR1 and CDR2 are KGHSH and LQKENI. Trimming removed 5 bases at V and 6 bases at J, with 9 bases between. The CDR3: CASSSLRDTQYF. The CDR3 DNA follows: TGTGCCAGCTCATCCTTACGGGATACGCAGTATTTT.

This clone showed up just a few times. The chain combines TRBV19 with TRBJ2-7, with 7 positions matching TRBD1. V shed 3 bases and J 2 bases; nucleotides not matched to a gene: 4. Germline V gene lookup returns CDR1 LNHDA and CDR2 SQIVND (reference sequence). The CDR3 is made up of 14 amino acids. The CDR3 is CASSMGQKTYEQYF. The CDR3 nucleotides are TGTGCCAGTAGTATGGGACAGAAAACCTACGAGCAGTACTTC.

This chain joins TRBV5-6 and TRBJ1-1; D is unclear. The ends were cut back, 2 bases at V and 0 bases at J, with 8 bases in the middle. The CDR3 runs 14 residues. The germline V gene has CDR1 SGHDT and CDR2 YYEEEE. CDR3 bases: TGTGCCAGCAGCTTTCTGGGAGTGAACACTGAAGCTTTCTTT. Amino acids: CASSFLGVNTEAFF.

V and J are TRBV7-9 and TRBJ2-7; 11 positions agree with TRBD1. CDR3 length: 18 amino acids. The V gene end was trimmed by 2 bases and the J gene end by 2 bases; junction bases not matched to a gene: 11. Germline CDR1 and CDR2: SEHNR and FQNEAQ (reference sequence). The CDR3 coding sequence is TGTGCCAGCAGCTTAATCCGCGGGGGACAGGGGGGCACCTACGAGCAGTACTTC. This codes for CASSLIRGGQGGTYEQYF.

This chain uses TRBV6-1 with TRBJ2-1, with D unresolved. V gave up 2 bases and J gave up 0 bases, with 11 bases separating them. Germline CDR1 is MNHNS and CDR2 is SASEGT. The length of the CDR3 is 16 residues. Written as DNA, the CDR3 is TGTGCCAGCAGTGAACAGGCCCTGGGCTCCTACAATGAGCAGTTCTTC. Its translation is CASSEQALGSYNEQFF.

This clone was recorded once. The chain joins TRBV28 to TRBJ2-1; 11 nucleotides match TRBD2. Looked up from germline, CDR1 is MDHEN and CDR2 is SYDVKM. V shed 4 bases, J shed 3 bases, and the junction held 8 bases outside the gene matches. The CDR3 runs 17 residues. The DNA for the CDR3 is TGTGCCAGCAGTTCATCGACTAGCGGGGCAATCTACAATGAGCAGTTCTTC. It specifies CASSSSTSGAIYNEQFF.

The chain recombines TRBV4-3 with TRBJ1-4, with TRBD1 identical over 8 bases. V shed 0 bases, J shed 8 bases, and the junction held 8 bases outside the gene matches. CDR3 length: 16 amino acids. CDR1 is LGHNA and CDR2 is YSLEER in the germline V gene. The DNA of the CDR3 is TGCGCCAGCAGCCAAGACACCGCAGGGGGCCGGGAAAAACTGTTTTTT. It encodes CASSQDTAGGREKLFF.

This chain connects TRBV28 to TRBJ1-1; no firm D call. Germline V gene lookup returns CDR1 MDHEN and CDR2 SYDVKM. V was clipped by 5 bases and J by 1 base, with 8 bases between them. The CDR3 extends over 13 amino acids. CDR3 protein: CASSRVENTEAFF. CDR3 DNA sequence: TGTGCCAGCAGTCGGGTGGAGAACACTGAAGCTTTCTTT.

This chain uses TRBV4-3 with TRBJ1-1, with D perhaps TRBD1 (5 bases). The CDR3 contains 16 residues. Trimming pared 4 bases from V and 0 bases from J, leaving 15 bases between. Germline V gives CDR1 LGHNA, CDR2 YSLEER. The CDR3 here is CASSPSGGIMNTEAFF. The DNA for the CDR3 is TGCGCCAGCAGCCCTTCGGGGGGGATCATGAACACTGAAGCTTTCTTT.

The chain links TRBV15 to TRBJ2-5; tentative D call: TRBD2 (6 bases). The V end was cut by 0 bases, the J end by 4 bases, with 12 bases between. The CDR3 has 15 residues. The V gene's germline CDR1 is LNHNV and CDR2 YYDKDF (reference sequence). The CDR3 spells CATSRDLLAGETQYF. CDR3 coding DNA: TGTGCCACCAGCAGAGATTTACTAGCTGGAGAGACCCAGTACTTC.

The chain joins TRBV28 to TRBJ2-3; maybe TRBD1 (5 bases). The CDR3 consists of 16 residues. V gave up 3 bases and J gave up 3 bases, with 16 bases separating them. Germline V lookup: CDR1 MDHEN, CDR2 SYDVKM. DNA of the CDR3: TGTGCCAGCAGTTTCAGTCAGGGATCTTATACAGATACGCAGTATTTT. Protein sequence: CASSFSQGSYTDTQYF. Full variable domain (remainder filled in from reference TRBV28 and TRBJ2-3): DVKVTQSSRYLVKRTGEKVFLECVQDMDHENMFWYRQDPGLGLRLIYFSYDVKMKEKGDIPEGYSVSREKKERFSLILESASTNQTSMYLCASSFSQGSYTDTQYFGPGTRLTVL.

The chain has TRBV7-3 and TRBJ1-1, with D uncertain. Germline V gene data show CDR1 as SGHTA and CDR2 as FQGTGA. V dropped 1 base and J dropped 8 bases, with 11 bases sitting between them. The CDR3 is 13 residues long. CDR3 in DNA: TGTGCCAGCAGCTTAAGCGGCCCGACGGAAGCTTTCTTT. Its protein is CASSLSGPTEAFF.